These 11 T cell receptor beta chains came from one sample sequenced in a study of OX40 agonist ivuxolimab in advanced cancers. The table came from immunoSEQ multiplex PCR; TCRdb's copy has only in-frame clones and leaves some out. Of approximately 46,000 clones in the sample, roughly three quarters were seen once. Source: CD4+ or CD8+ T cells sorted from blood, taken in a trial of the OX40 agonist ivuxolimab. The receptors shown here come from an adult with an advanced solid tumor such as melanoma, head and neck, liver or kidney cancer.

The chain is built from TRBV7-2 and TRBJ2-7, with a tentative D call TRBD1 (5 bases). Germline-derived CDR1 and CDR2 are SGHTA and FQGNSA. CDR3 length: 14 amino acids. V lost 3 bases and J lost 2, with 11 bases in between. As DNA, the CDR3 is TGTGCCAGCAGCTTTTACGGACAAGCCTACGAGCAGTACTTC. As protein: CASSFYGQAYEQYF.

The table lists this clone with a few counts. The chain has TRBV15 and TRBJ1-1; 9 bases match TRBD1. There are 15 residues in the CDR3. The V segment lost 1 base and the J segment 4 bases; nucleotides outside the gene matches: 4. CDR1 and CDR2 from the germline V gene are LNHNV and YYDKDF (reference sequence). CDR3 residues: CATSRGQGDGTEAFF. The CDR3 bases are TGTGCCACCAGCAGAGGACAGGGGGACGGCACTGAAGCTTTCTTT.

This rearrangement joins TRBV7-8 to TRBJ2-3, with TRBD2 matching 13 bases. Germline-derived CDR1 and CDR2 are SGHVS and FQNEAQ. This CDR3 contains 14 residues. Unmatched junction bases numbered 4, after V lost 9 bases and J lost 4 bases. The DNA of the CDR3 is TGTGCCAGTACAACTAGCGGGGGGGCAGATACGCAGTATTTT. This gives the protein CASTTSGGADTQYF.

This clone was picked up one time. The V and J genes are TRBV6-5 and TRBJ2-3, with 8 bases lining up with TRBD1. Germline assignment: CDR1 MNHEY and CDR2 SVGAGI. V dropped 1 base and J dropped 3; count of bases not matched to a gene: 6. This CDR3 is built from 16 residues. The CDR3 loop is CASSYLTGVGTDTQYF. Here the CDR3 DNA reads TGTGCCAGCAGTTACTTGACAGGGGTGGGGACAGATACGCAGTATTTT.

This clone showed up just a few times. The V call is TRBV12-5, the J call TRBJ2-1; D remains unclear. The V gene lost 3 bases and the J gene lost 9 bases, with 15 bases spanning the gap. The CDR3 is 14 residues long. Germline V gene sequence: CDR1 LGHNT, CDR2 FRNRAP. The CDR3 is CASGLGGGWGEQFF. CDR3 DNA sequence: TGTGCTAGTGGTTTAGGTGGTGGATGGGGTGAGCAGTTCTTC.

This sequence joins TRBV7-2 and TRBJ1-1; D unclear. Germline CDR1 SGHTA, CDR2 FQGNSA. The CDR3 is 11 amino acids. V gave up 0 bases and J gave up 5 bases, with 1 base separating them. CDR3 in DNA: TGTGCCAGCAGCTTAGCGACTGAAGCTTTCTTT. It encodes CASSLATEAFF.

The chain is built from TRBV7-6 and TRBJ1-4; TRBD1 matches 8 bases. The CDR3 sequence is 15 residues long. J gave up 7 bases and V 1 base, and 5 bases lay outside the gene matches. CDR1 and CDR2 from the germline V gene are SGHVS and FNYEAQ. This CDR3 is CASSLDPGTGEKLFF. Written as DNA, the CDR3 is TGTGCCAGCAGCTTAGACCCGGGGACAGGTGAAAAACTGTTTTTT.

This chain links TRBV18 with TRBJ2-7; 9 nucleotides line up with TRBD2. V shed 5 bases, J shed 2 bases, and the junction held 10 bases outside the gene matches. There are 16 residues in the CDR3. Germline CDR1 reads KGHSH; CDR2 reads LQKENI. The CDR3 nucleotides read TGTGCCAGCTCATCAGACTCAGCGGGGGGAGCCTACGAGCAGTACTTC. It encodes CASSSDSAGGAYEQYF.

The V gene is TRBV15, the J gene TRBJ1-1; tentative D call: TRBD1 (5 bases). CDR1 and CDR2 (germline): LNHNV, YYDKDF (reference sequence). The CDR3 runs to 16 residues. V was clipped by 0 bases and J by 1 base, with 12 bases between them. DNA of the CDR3: TGTGCCACCAGCAGAGATGGGACCACGAGGAACACTGAAGCTTTCTTT. Translated, it gives CATSRDGTTRNTEAFF.

The chain employs TRBV9 and TRBJ2-2; a possible D gene is TRBD1 (6 bases). The CDR3 extends over 18 amino acids. The germline gives CDR1 SGDLS, CDR2 YYNGEE. V was shortened by 0 bases and J by 0 bases, with 15 bases between the two germline ends. The CDR3: CASSVDLRGSANTGELFF. CDR3 bases: TGTGCCAGCAGCGTAGACCTCAGGGGCAGCGCGAACACCGGGGAGCTGTTTTTT.

The CDR3 DNA reads TGTGCCTGGGGAGAGGGGACAGACTATGGCTACACCTTC. Translating it yields CAWGEGTDYGYTF. V usage is TRBV30 and J usage is TRBJ1-2; 7 bases align to TRBD1. Germline CDR1 is GTSNPN and CDR2 is SVGIG (reference sequence). The CDR3 runs 13 residues. The V gene end was trimmed by 5 bases and the J gene end by 3 bases; junction bases not matched to a gene: 6.